The 22 T cell receptor beta chains below all came from one sample that was sequenced in a study of blood T cell repertoires in COVID-19. The data were produced by immunoSEQ multiplex PCR, yet TCRdb's version contains in-frame clones alone and is incomplete. The sample contains about 240,000 clones, approximately 80% of which appear only once. The sequencing sample was made of peripheral blood. The receptors stem from an elderly woman with acute or convalescent COVID-19.

This clone turned up a few times. The chain combines TRBV5-4 with TRBJ2-1; 7 bases map to TRBD1. The CDR3 is 14 residues long. Per germline, CDR1 SGHNT and CDR2 YYREEE (reference sequence). Unmatched junction bases numbered 5, after V lost 0 bases and J lost 8 bases. DNA for the CDR3: TGTGCCAGCAGCTTGGCAGAGGGGGCCTATGAGCAGTTCTTC. This encodes CASSLAEGAYEQFF.

This chain uses TRBV11-2 with TRBJ1-2; tentative D call: TRBD1 (5 bases). CDR3 length: 13 residues. Per germline, CDR1 SGHAT and CDR2 FQNNGV. Trimming shortened V by 2 bases and J by 7 bases, and 11 bases separated the two germline ends. The chain's CDR3 is CASSLQGRSGYTF. CDR3 DNA sequence: TGTGCCAGCAGCTTACAGGGTCGGAGTGGCTACACCTTC. Full variable domain (outside the CDR3, taken from reference TRBV11-2 and TRBJ1-2): EAGVAQSPRYKIIEKRQSVAFWCNPISGHATLYWYQQILGQGPKLLIQFQNNGVVDDSQLPKDRFSAERLKGVDSTLKIQPAKLEDSAVYLCASSLQGRSGYTFGSGTRLTVV.

V gene TRBV5-1 combines with J gene TRBJ1-4; the D gene is possibly TRBD1 (6 bases). Trimming left V 3 bases short and J 5 bases short, with 14 bases between. The CDR3 has 15 residues. Looked up from germline, CDR1 is SGHRS and CDR2 is YFSETQ. The CDR3 region has the DNA TGCGCCAGCAGCTCGGACAGTCCTCGGAATGAAAAACTGTTTTTT. As protein: CASSSDSPRNEKLFF. The full variable domain, completed using reference TRBV5-1 and TRBJ1-4, is KAGVTQTPRYLIKTRGQQVTLSCSPISGHRSVSWYQQTPGQGLQFLFEYFSETQRNKGNFPGRFSGRQFSNSRSEMNVSTLELGDSALYLCASSSDSPRNEKLFFGSGTQLSVL.

This clone was counted a single time. In DNA, the CDR3 is TGTGCCAGCAGCCGACCGGACAGGAAGGCGACCGGGGAGCTGTTTTTT. It yields the protein CASSRPDRKATGELFF. The chain recombines TRBV28 with TRBJ2-2; the match to TRBD1 covers 7 bases. This CDR3 is 16 amino acids long. Germline values: CDR1 MDHEN, CDR2 SYDVKM. The V and J ends lost 6 bases and 5 bases, in that order; junction bases with no gene match: 12.

This chain links TRBV3-1 (or the pseudogene TRBV3-2) with TRBJ2-3, with D perhaps TRBD2 (6 bases). In germline, CDR1 is LGHDT, CDR2 YNNKEL (reference sequence). The CDR3 runs to 13 residues. V was pared by 6 bases and J by 0 bases, with 7 bases between. This chain's CDR3 is CASSGGSTDTQYF. Here the CDR3 DNA reads TGTGCCAGCAGTGGGGGGAGCACAGATACGCAGTATTTT.

This chain uses TRBV12-3 or TRBV12-4 with TRBJ2-1; TRBD1 aligns across 7 bases. The J segment lost 9 bases and the V segment lost 5 bases, leaving 7 bases of the junction unmatched. CDR3 length: 13 residues. In DNA form, the CDR3 reads TGTGCCAGCAGTGGTGAGGGGGCGGGTGAGCAGTTCTTC. The encoded protein is CASSGEGAGEQFF.

This chain uses TRBV27 with TRBJ1-1; TRBD1 matches 7 bases. V shed 4 bases and J 10 bases; nucleotides not matched to a gene: 15. CDR1 is MNHEY, CDR2 SMNVEV, per germline (reference sequence). The CDR3 loop spans 15 amino acids. Here the CDR3 reads CASSYLGGQQLLAFF. The CDR3 DNA reads as TGTGCCAGCAGTTATTTGGGGGGACAGCAACTATTAGCTTTCTTT.

This clone has a single count. The rearrangement uses TRBV7-2 and TRBJ2-1; D may be TRBD2 (5 bases). The CDR3 length is 15 residues. The V end was cut by 3 bases, the J end by 10 bases, with 19 bases between. Germline loops: CDR1 SGHTA, CDR2 FQGNSA. The CDR3 is CASSLRAGPQVEQFF. The CDR3 nucleotides read TGTGCCAGCAGCTTGAGGGCAGGCCCCCAGGTAGAGCAGTTCTTC.

This sequence joins TRBV6-5 and TRBJ1-3, with 10 nucleotides matching TRBD1. The V segment lost 8 bases and the J segment 8 bases; nucleotides outside the gene matches: 6. The CDR3 has 13 amino acids. CDR1 MNHEY and CDR2 SVGAGI come from the germline V gene. In nucleotides, the CDR3 is TGTGCCAGCTGCCGACAGGGGGCAGACACCATATATTTT. It codes for CASCRQGADTIYF.

This clone has just a few counts. The chain combines TRBV6-1 with TRBJ1-6, with 7 nucleotides matching TRBD1. This CDR3 has 17 amino acids. The V gene's germline CDR1 is MNHNS and CDR2 SASEGT. The junction had 4 bases not matched to a gene; V was cut back by 2 bases and J by 0 bases. The CDR3 reads CASSERAGGSYNSPLHF. As DNA, the CDR3 is TGTGCCAGCAGTGAAAGGGCAGGGGGCTCCTATAATTCACCCCTCCACTTT.

V and J are TRBV23-1 and TRBJ1-2; possible D gene TRBD1, 5 bases. TRBV23-1 counts as an open reading frame of uncertain function. Trimming pared 4 bases from V and 3 bases from J, leaving 15 bases between. This CDR3 comprises 15 residues. The CDR3 sequence is CASSRQGQVYYGYTF. CDR3 in DNA: TGCGCCAGCAGTCGTCAGGGCCAGGTATACTATGGCTACACCTTC.

In this sample, this clone turned up a few times. V gene TRBV7-9 combines with J gene TRBJ2-5; D gene ambiguous. The CDR3 covers 15 residues. V was shortened by 1 base and J by 1 base, with 10 bases between the two germline ends. The germline CDR1 and CDR2 sequences are SEHNR and FQNEAQ (reference sequence). The CDR3 bases are TGTGCCAGCAGCTTAGACAGATTCGGCCAAGAGACCCAGTACTTC. Translated: CASSLDRFGQETQYF.

This clone was found once. The rearrangement uses TRBV7-9 and TRBJ1-6; 7 bases fit TRBD1. The V segment lost 3 bases and the J segment 7 bases; nucleotides outside the gene matches: 6. The CDR3 is 15 amino acids. The germline V gene has CDR1 SEHNR and CDR2 FQNEAQ (reference sequence). The CDR3 loop reads CASSFTGTVNSPLHF. CDR3 nucleotides: TGTGCCAGCAGCTTCACCGGGACAGTAAATTCACCCCTCCACTTT.

The chain combines TRBV5-1 with TRBJ2-7, with 9 bases aligning to TRBD1. Germline trimming cut 4 bases from V and 6 bases from J; bases unmatched to any gene: 8. The CDR3 is 14 amino acids. Germline V lookup: CDR1 SGHRS, CDR2 YFSETQ. In DNA, the CDR3 is TGCGCCAGCAGCCCTGGGACAGGGTACTTCGAGCAGTACTTC. It yields the protein CASSPGTGYFEQYF. The entire variable domain, with the rest obtained from reference TRBV5-1 and TRBJ2-7, is as follows: KAGVTQTPRYLIKTRGQQVTLSCSPISGHRSVSWYQQTPGQGLQFLFEYFSETQRNKGNFPGRFSGRQFSNSRSEMNVSTLELGDSALYLCASSPGTGYFEQYFGPGTRLTVT.

The chain employs TRBV5-1 and TRBJ1-1; TRBD1 might be the D (5 bases). Trimming took 3 bases from V and 4 from J, leaving 13 bases between them. Germline V gives CDR1 SGHRS, CDR2 YFSETQ. There are 14 residues in the CDR3. The CDR3 region is CASSSKGQGTEAFF. In DNA form, the CDR3 reads TGCGCCAGCAGCTCAAAAGGCCAGGGCACTGAAGCTTTCTTT.

This chain connects TRBV5-8 to TRBJ2-1; possibly TRBD2 for D (5 bases). The V gene lost 0 bases and the J gene lost 2 bases, with 18 bases spanning the gap. Germline-derived CDR1 and CDR2 are SGHTS and YDEGEE. The CDR3 spans 18 residues. The CDR3, as DNA: TGTGCCAGCAGCTTGGGTGCGGGTTACGGGGTCACCTACAATGAGCAGTTCTTC. It codes for CASSLGAGYGVTYNEQFF.

The gene calls are TRBV10-3 and TRBJ1-2; perhaps TRBD1 as D (6 bases). V lost 6 bases, J lost 6 bases, and 20 bases lay in between. Germline V gives CDR1 ENHRY, CDR2 SYGVKD. This CDR3 has 15 residues. In DNA, the CDR3 is TGTGCCATCAGCAAAGATTTACAGGGTCCGGATGGCTACACCTTC. Its translation is CAISKDLQGPDGYTF.

The chain recombines TRBV28 with TRBJ1-1, with D possibly being TRBD1 (5 bases). Trimming took 2 bases from V and 8 from J, leaving 12 bases between them. CDR3 size: 13 residues. Germline CDR1 is MDHEN and CDR2 is SYDVKM. Here the CDR3 reads CASSLRPDSEAFF. CDR3 sequence (DNA): TGTGCCAGCAGTTTACGCCCCGACAGCGAAGCTTTCTTT.

The chain recombines TRBV27 with TRBJ1-1; D possibly corresponds to TRBD1 (5 bases). CDR3 length: 12 residues. V dropped 6 bases and J dropped 1 base, with 6 bases sitting between them. From germline, CDR1 is MNHEY and CDR2 SMNVEV (reference sequence). The CDR3 reads CASRGRNTEAFF. CDR3 DNA sequence: TGTGCCAGCAGGGGGCGGAACACTGAAGCTTTCTTT.

This clone came up once. This rearrangement joins TRBV19 to TRBJ1-4; 10 bases line up with TRBD1. This CDR3 contains 15 residues. V lost 6 bases to trimming and J lost 7 bases; unmatched junction nucleotides: 8. CDR1 is LNHDA, CDR2 SQIVND, per germline (reference sequence). The CDR3 coding sequence is TGTGCCAGTAGGCTACCGGGACAGGGGACTGAAAAACTGTTTTTT. Amino acid sequence: CASRLPGQGTEKLFF.

The chain carries TRBV11-2 and TRBJ1-2; the D gene is possibly TRBD1 (5 bases). Germline CDR1 is SGHAT and CDR2 is FQNNGV. The V and J ends lost 2 bases and 4 bases respectively, with 17 bases between them. This CDR3 spans 16 amino acids. The CDR3 coding sequence is TGTGCCAGCAGCTTATATCAGGGCACACAAATCTATGGCTACACCTTC. Translated: CASSLYQGTQIYGYTF.

The gene calls are TRBV3-1 (or the pseudogene TRBV3-2) and TRBJ2-5, with 9 bases lining up with TRBD2. Germline CDR1 LGHDT, CDR2 YNNKEL (reference sequence). The CDR3 loop spans 16 amino acids. The ends lost 4 bases at V and 5 bases at J; junction bases unmatched: 11. The CDR3 loop is CASSPPFAGGQETQYF. The DNA of the CDR3 is TGTGCCAGCAGCCCCCCCTTTGCGGGGGGGCAGGAGACCCAGTACTTC.